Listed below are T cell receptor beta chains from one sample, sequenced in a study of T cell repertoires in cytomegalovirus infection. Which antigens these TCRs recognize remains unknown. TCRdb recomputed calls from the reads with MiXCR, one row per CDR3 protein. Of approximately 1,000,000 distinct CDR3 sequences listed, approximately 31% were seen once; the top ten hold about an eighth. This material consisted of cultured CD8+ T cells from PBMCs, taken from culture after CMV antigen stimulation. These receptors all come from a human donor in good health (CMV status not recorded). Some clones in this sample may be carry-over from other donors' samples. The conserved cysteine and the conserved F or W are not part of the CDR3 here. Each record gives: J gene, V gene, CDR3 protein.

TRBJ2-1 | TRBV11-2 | ASQWDKGLEQF
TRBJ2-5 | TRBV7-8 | ASSLARGSQETQY
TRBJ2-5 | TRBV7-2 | ASSLGALPVQETQY
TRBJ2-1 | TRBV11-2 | ASSSWTSGGTNEQF
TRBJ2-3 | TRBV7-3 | ASSFYNTDTQY
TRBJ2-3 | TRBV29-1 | SVETGADTQY
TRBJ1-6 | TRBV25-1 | ASLDRGNNSPLH
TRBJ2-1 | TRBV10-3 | AISEPAEHEQF
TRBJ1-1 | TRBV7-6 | ASSPPSDVNTEAF
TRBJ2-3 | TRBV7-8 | ASSLEGGGRGDTQY